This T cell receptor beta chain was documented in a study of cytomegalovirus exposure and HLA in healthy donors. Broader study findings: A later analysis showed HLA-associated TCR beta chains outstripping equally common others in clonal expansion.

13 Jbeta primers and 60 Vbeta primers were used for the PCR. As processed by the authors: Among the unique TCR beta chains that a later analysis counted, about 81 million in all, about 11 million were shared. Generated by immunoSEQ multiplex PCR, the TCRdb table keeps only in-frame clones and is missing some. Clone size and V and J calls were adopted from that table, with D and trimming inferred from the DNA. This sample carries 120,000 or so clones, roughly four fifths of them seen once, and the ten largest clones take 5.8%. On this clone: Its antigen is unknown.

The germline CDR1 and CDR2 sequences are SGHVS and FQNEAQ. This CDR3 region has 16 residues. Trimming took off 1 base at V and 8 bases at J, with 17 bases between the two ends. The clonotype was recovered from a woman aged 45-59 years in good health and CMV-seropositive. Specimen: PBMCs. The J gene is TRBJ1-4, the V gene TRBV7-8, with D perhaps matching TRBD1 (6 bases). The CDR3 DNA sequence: TGTGCCAGCAGCTTAGGAGGGGCAGGGGAGGGCGAAAAACTGTTTTTT. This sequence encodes CASSLGGAGEGEKLFF.